The 19 T cell receptor beta chains below were found in one sample sequenced in a study of cytomegalovirus exposure and HLA in healthy donors. A multiplex PCR was run with 60 Vbeta primers and 13 Jbeta primers. Data came from immunoSEQ multiplex PCR; TCRdb stores just in-frame clones and leaves some out. The sample consists of fewer than 120,000 clones, 76% of them appearing once. Sequences were obtained from PBMCs. The receptors were sampled from a man aged 30 to 45 in good health and CMV-seropositive.

V is TRBV30 and J is TRBJ1-4; D might be TRBD1 (5 bases). The germline gives CDR1 GTSNPN, CDR2 SVGIG (reference sequence). The germline V and J ends were trimmed by 1 base and 4 bases, with 13 bases remaining between them. This CDR3 region has 15 residues. CDR3 amino acids: CAWSDLAGINEKLFF. The CDR3 DNA is TGTGCCTGGAGTGATTTGGCAGGGATTAATGAAAAACTGTTTTTT.

V usage is TRBV6-5 and J usage is TRBJ2-3; possible D gene TRBD1, 6 bases. Trimming left V 6 bases short and J 0 bases short, with 13 bases between. This CDR3 comprises 15 residues. Germline loops: CDR1 MNHEY, CDR2 SVGAGI. CDR3 sequence: CASRQTGTSTDTQYF. The DNA of the CDR3 is TGTGCCAGCAGGCAGACAGGCACTAGCACAGATACGCAGTATTTT.

This chain joins TRBV19 and TRBJ1-1; 7 bases align to TRBD1. J was trimmed by 4 bases and V by 3 bases; bases with no gene match: 14. CDR3 length: 17 residues. CDR1 and CDR2 from the germline V gene are LNHDA and SQIVND (reference sequence). As DNA, the CDR3 is TGTGCCAGTAGTATCCAAGGGGGCGGTCGATGGGGCACTGAAGCTTTCTTT. Translated, it gives CASSIQGGGRWGTEAFF.

The rearrangement joins TRBV30 to TRBJ1-2, with D tentatively TRBD1 (6 bases). The germline V gene has CDR1 GTSNPN and CDR2 SVGIG (reference sequence). Trimming removed 5 bases from V and 6 bases from J, with 10 bases in between. The CDR3 spans 11 residues. The CDR3, as DNA: TGTGCCTGGCAGGGGATTGATGGCTACACCTTC. It encodes CAWQGIDGYTF.

The chain links TRBV6-1 to TRBJ2-5; 13 bases map to TRBD2. The CDR3 is 15 amino acids. Germline CDR1 is MNHNS and CDR2 is SASEGT. Trimming took 5 bases from V and 5 from J; bases not matched to a gene: 5. CDR3 DNA: TGTGCCAGCAGTCGGACTAGCGGGGGATTCGAGACCCAGTACTTC. This encodes CASSRTSGGFETQYF.

This clone has just one count. The rearrangement links TRBV2 to TRBJ1-6, with TRBD1 matching 7 bases. CDR3 length: 13 residues. With V trimmed by 11 bases and J by 7 bases, 8 bases remained unmatched. Germline CDR1 reads SNHLY; CDR2 reads FYNNEI. CDR3 DNA sequence: TGTGCCGGCACAGGGGTGTCCAATTCACCCCTCCACTTT. Protein: CAGTGVSNSPLHF.

This rearrangement joins TRBV18 to TRBJ1-6, with 11 nucleotides matching TRBD1. This CDR3 has 15 amino acids. The trim removed 1 base at V and 10 bases at J, leaving 3 bases unmatched. Germline CDR1 KGHSH, CDR2 LQKENI. This CDR3 reads CASSPLGQGESPLHF. Here the CDR3 DNA reads TGTGCCAGCTCACCACTGGGACAGGGGGAGTCACCCCTCCACTTT.

V usage is TRBV9 and J usage is TRBJ1-4; 8 bases fit TRBD1. Unmatched junction bases numbered 16, after V lost 0 bases and J lost 3 bases. There are 20 residues in the CDR3. Per the germline V gene, CDR1 is SGDLS and CDR2 is YYNGEE. CDR3 residues: CASSVGQAGGSRVANEKLFF. In DNA form, the CDR3 reads TGTGCCAGCAGCGTAGGTCAGGCAGGGGGCAGCCGAGTGGCTAATGAAAAACTGTTTTTT. The variable domain in full, completed from reference TRBV9 and TRBJ1-4, reads DSGVTQTPKHLITATGQRVTLRCSPRSGDLSVYWYQQSLDQGLQFLIQYYNGEERAKGNILERFSAQQFPDLHSELNLSSLELGDSALYFCASSVGQAGGSRVANEKLFFGSGTQLSVL.

The chain links TRBV6-6 to TRBJ1-5; 10 bases match TRBD1. The V and J ends lost 5 bases and 2 bases, in that order; junction bases with no gene match: 6. Per the germline V gene, CDR1 is MNHNY and CDR2 is SVGAGI (reference sequence). The CDR3 length is 16 residues. Here the CDR3 DNA reads TGTGCCAGCAGTACACACGGGACAGGGGGCAATCAGCCCCAGCATTTT. Residues: CASSTHGTGGNQPQHF.

The chain combines TRBV19 with TRBJ2-2; TRBD1 aligns across 8 bases. The CDR3 is 16 amino acids. V lost 11 bases to trimming and J lost 1 base; unmatched junction nucleotides: 12. CDR1 is LNHDA and CDR2 is SQIVND in the germline V gene (reference sequence). In DNA, the CDR3 is TGTGCCTCGGAGGGGCCAGGGGGCTGGAACACCGGGGAGCTGTTTTTT. The encoded protein is CASEGPGGWNTGELFF.

The chain's CDR3 is CAWSNSPETQYF. The CDR3 DNA follows: TGTGCCTGGAGTAACTCCCCAGAGACCCAGTACTTC. V usage is TRBV30 and J usage is TRBJ2-5; no reliable D call. V lost 2 bases to trimming and J lost 4 bases, with 8 bases between them. The CDR3 totals 12 residues. CDR1 and CDR2 from the germline V gene are GTSNPN and SVGIG (reference sequence).

The chain has TRBV11-2 and TRBJ1-4; D remains unclear. The CDR3 extends over 13 amino acids. Germline V gene data show CDR1 as SGHAT and CDR2 as FQNNGV. V dropped 2 bases and J dropped 4 bases, with 5 bases sitting between them. Here the CDR3 DNA reads TGTGCCAGCAGCTTACAGATTAATGAAAAACTGTTTTTT. Protein sequence: CASSLQINEKLFF.

The chain recombines TRBV6-5 with TRBJ1-1, with D tentatively TRBD1 (6 bases). Looked up from germline, CDR1 is MNHEY and CDR2 is SVGAGI. The CDR3 length is 14 residues. V was clipped by 5 bases and J by 4 bases, with 14 bases between them. CDR3 residues: CASSPQGMVTEAFF. The CDR3 bases are TGTGCCAGCAGTCCACAGGGAATGGTCACTGAAGCTTTCTTT.

This chain joins TRBV7-2 and TRBJ1-5; D ambiguous. The CDR3 runs 13 residues. Per germline, CDR1 SGHTA and CDR2 FQGNSA. V lost 1 base and J lost 6, with 7 bases in between. CDR3 sequence: CASSLVNRQPQHF. CDR3 nucleotide sequence: TGTGCCAGCAGCTTAGTAAATCGTCAGCCCCAGCATTTT.

The V and J genes are TRBV7-6 and TRBJ1-5; D perhaps matches TRBD1 (6 bases). Trimming pared 1 base from V and 5 bases from J, leaving 9 bases between. The CDR3 consists of 14 residues. In germline, CDR1 is SGHVS, CDR2 FNYEAQ. The CDR3 reads CASSLEGVYQPQHF. For the CDR3, the DNA is TGTGCCAGCAGCTTAGAGGGGGTCTATCAGCCCCAGCATTTT.

The chain couples TRBV18 to TRBJ2-1; tentative D call: TRBD1 (5 bases). Trimming left V 2 bases short and J 7 bases short, with 9 bases between. Germline V gene sequence: CDR1 KGHSH, CDR2 LQKENI. This CDR3 has 13 residues. The CDR3 sequence is CASSPDSLNEQFF. The CDR3 DNA reads TGTGCCAGCTCACCAGACAGCCTGAATGAGCAGTTCTTC.

This clone was seen only once. The rearrangement uses TRBV27 and TRBJ2-7; 7 bases are shared with TRBD1. The V gene end was trimmed by 3 bases and the J gene end by 2 bases; junction bases not matched to a gene: 7. The CDR3 is 15 residues long. Germline CDR1 reads MNHEY; CDR2 reads SMNVEV (reference sequence). In DNA, the CDR3 is TGTGCCAGCAGTTTGGTGGGGGACAGAGCCTACGAGCAGTACTTC. This translates into CASSLVGDRAYEQYF.

The V call is TRBV28, the J call TRBJ2-2, with a possible D match to TRBD2 (5 bases). V gave up 8 bases and J gave up 5 bases, with 9 bases separating them. Germline V gives CDR1 MDHEN, CDR2 SYDVKM. CDR3 size: 12 residues. The CDR3 nucleotides are TGTGCCAGCCATCGGGGAACCGGGGAGCTGTTTTTT. It yields the protein CASHRGTGELFF. The full variable domain, rest sourced from reference TRBV28 and TRBJ2-2, is DVKVTQSSRYLVKRTGEKVFLECVQDMDHENMFWYRQDPGLGLRLIYFSYDVKMKEKGDIPEGYSVSREKKERFSLILESASTNQTSMYLCASHRGTGELFFGEGSRLTVL.

A few counts support this clone. This sequence joins TRBV28 and TRBJ2-5, with D possibly matching TRBD1 (5 bases). The end of the DNA is better explained by TRBJ2-7, so the J call may be wrong. The germline gives CDR1 MDHEN, CDR2 SYDVKM. The CDR3 totals 12 residues. The CDR3 protein is CASSSMTVEQYF. The CDR3 nucleotides are TGTGCCAGCAGTTCTATGACAGTCGAGCAGTACTTC.